The text below deals with one T cell receptor beta chain. Its antigen is unknown. The junction does not match germline at one end; this may be a read error. In the PCR, 60 Vbeta and 13 Jbeta primers were used. Assay: immunoSEQ multiplex PCR; the TCRdb copy retains only in-frame clones and omits some. The sample includes some 140,000 clones, approximately 72% of them seen just once. There are 19 residues in the CDR3. Germline loops: CDR1 SGDLS, CDR2 YYNGEE. This entry comes from a study of cytomegalovirus exposure and HLA in healthy donors. Broader study findings: CMV antigen specificity was confirmed in vitro for three CMV-associated chains. Later analysis associated a missense DCLRE1C variant with TCR beta V- and J-gene trimming.

Sequencing was performed on PBMCs. The clonotype originates from a man aged 18 to 30 in good health and CMV-seronegative. The chain is built from TRBV9 and TRBJ2-6, with D tentatively TRBD1 (6 bases). The CDR3 DNA follows: TGTGCCAGCAGCGTAGGTATCCAGGGGATCGGCTCTGGGGCCAACGGCCTGACTTTC. Its protein product is CASSVGIQGIGSGANGLTF.